The next 30 T cell receptor beta chains were all read from a single sample in a study of blood T cell repertoires in COVID-19. Data came from immunoSEQ multiplex PCR; TCRdb stores just in-frame clones and leaves some out. The sample has some 87,000 clones, roughly 80% seen once; the top ten hold roughly 8.6%. Specimen: peripheral blood. These receptor sequences come from a man aged 50-59 years who had recovered from COVID-19.

The chain uses TRBV7-3 and TRBJ2-5; 7 nucleotides match TRBD2. Germline assignment: CDR1 SGHTA and CDR2 FQGTGA. The ends lost 5 bases at V and 1 base at J; junction bases unmatched: 1. The CDR3 is made up of 13 amino acids. As DNA, the CDR3 is TGTGCCAGCAGCCCTAGCGGCCAAGAGACCCAGTACTTC. This encodes CASSPSGQETQYF.

The rearrangement links TRBV7-9 to TRBJ1-4; tentatively, D is TRBD1 (6 bases). V was clipped by 2 bases and J by 8 bases, with 12 bases between them. In germline, CDR1 is SEHNR, CDR2 FQNEAQ (reference sequence). The CDR3 sequence is 14 residues long. CDR3 sequence (DNA): TGTGCCAGCAGCTTACAGGGGTTCGAGGAAAAACTGTTTTTT. It is translated as CASSLQGFEEKLFF. Looking up the rest from reference TRBV7-9 and TRBJ1-4 gives the full variable domain: DTGVSQNPRHKITKRGQNVTFRCDPISEHNRLYWYRQTLGQGPEFLTYFQNEAQLEKSRLLSDRFSAERPKGSFSTLEIQRTEQGDSAMYLCASSLQGFEEKLFFGSGTQLSVL.

This clone was detected a few times. This rearrangement joins TRBV9 to TRBJ2-2; 11 bases agree with TRBD2. The CDR3 spans 18 residues. The V gene end was trimmed by 0 bases and the J gene end by 1 base; junction bases not matched to a gene: 5. The germline V gene encodes CDR1 SGDLS and CDR2 YYNGEE. This CDR3 is CASSVVWGLAENTGELFF. Here the CDR3 DNA reads TGTGCCAGCAGCGTAGTCTGGGGACTAGCGGAGAACACCGGGGAGCTGTTTTTT. The full variable domain, completed using reference TRBV9 and TRBJ2-2, is DSGVTQTPKHLITATGQRVTLRCSPRSGDLSVYWYQQSLDQGLQFLIQYYNGEERAKGNILERFSAQQFPDLHSELNLSSLELGDSALYFCASSVVWGLAENTGELFFGEGSRLTVL.

The chain couples TRBV25-1 to TRBJ1-2; possible D gene TRBD1, 6 bases. CDR1 MGHDK and CDR2 SYGVNS come from the germline V gene. The CDR3 runs to 15 residues. V lost 3 bases and J lost 4, with 15 bases in between. The CDR3 bases are TGTGCCAGCAGTGAGCCTCTCGCAGGGGTCTATGGCTACACCTTC. This translates into CASSEPLAGVYGYTF.

The genes are TRBV9 and TRBJ1-5; no clear D gene. Germline CDR1 SGDLS, CDR2 YYNGEE. The CDR3 is 13 amino acids. Trimming removed 4 bases at V and 3 bases at J, with 8 bases between. CDR3 region: CASSRDINQPQHF. Here the CDR3 DNA reads TGTGCCAGCAGCCGGGATATCAATCAGCCCCAGCATTTT.

V usage is TRBV30 and J usage is TRBJ1-2; 7 bases are shared with TRBD1. Looked up from germline, CDR1 is GTSNPN and CDR2 is SVGIG (reference sequence). V trimming: 6 bases; J trimming: 4 bases; junction bases outside the gene matches: 8. CDR3 length: 13 amino acids. The DNA of the CDR3 is TGTGCCTGTTCCGGGACAGTTCTCTATGGCTACACCTTC. It yields the protein CACSGTVLYGYTF.

The V gene is TRBV6-5, the J gene TRBJ2-7; 7 bases agree with TRBD1. Germline assignment: CDR1 MNHEY and CDR2 SVGAGI. Unmatched junction bases numbered 6, after V lost 4 bases and J lost 0 bases. This CDR3 has 15 residues. This CDR3 is CASSSGTASSYEQYF. The CDR3 coding sequence is TGTGCCAGCAGTTCCGGGACAGCGAGCTCCTACGAGCAGTACTTC.

V and J are TRBV7-2 and TRBJ2-7; 7 bases map to TRBD2. This CDR3 has 15 residues. V lost 0 bases, J lost 4 bases, and 6 bases stayed unmatched. CDR1 and CDR2 (germline): SGHTA, FQGNSA. The CDR3 region is CASSLAAGDLYEQYF. For the CDR3, the DNA is TGTGCCAGCAGCTTAGCGGCGGGAGATCTGTACGAGCAGTACTTC.

This rearrangement joins TRBV20-1 to TRBJ2-3; 13 bases are a match to TRBD2. The V segment lost 3 bases and the J segment 1 base; nucleotides outside the gene matches: 1. The CDR3 runs to 15 residues. The V gene's germline CDR1 is DFQATT and CDR2 SNEGSKA (reference sequence). CDR3 coding DNA: TGCAGTGCTAGTGGACTAGCGGGGGGCACAGATACGCAGTATTTT. It specifies CSASGLAGGTDTQYF.

The chain has TRBV5-1 and TRBJ2-5; 7 nucleotides match TRBD2. CDR3 length: 14 amino acids. The germline V gene encodes CDR1 SGHRS and CDR2 YFSETQ. Trimming cost V 4 bases and J 2 bases; bases outside gene matches: 5. CDR3 sequence reads: CASSTGLVQETQYF. The DNA of the CDR3 is TGCGCCAGCAGCACCGGACTAGTTCAAGAGACCCAGTACTTC.

This clone was counted a single time. The J gene is TRBJ2-7, the V gene TRBV6-6; D is perhaps TRBD2 (5 bases). The CDR3 sequence is 15 residues long. CDR1 is MNHNY, CDR2 SVGAGI, per germline (reference sequence). Trimming left V 0 bases short and J 6 bases short, with 15 bases between. CDR3 protein: CASSYSPGLPSEQYF. DNA of the CDR3: TGTGCCAGCAGTTACTCGCCGGGGTTACCTAGCGAGCAGTACTTC.

Sample share makes this clone hyperexpanded. The chain has TRBV18 and TRBJ1-1, with D possibly being TRBD1 (6 bases). Germline V lookup: CDR1 KGHSH, CDR2 LQKENI. V was pared by 0 bases and J by 2 bases, with 13 bases between. The CDR3 sequence is 16 residues long. The CDR3 protein is CASSPPSRGSNTEAFF. The DNA of the CDR3 is TGTGCCAGCTCACCACCGTCCAGGGGAAGTAACACTGAAGCTTTCTTT. Combining the CDR3 with reference TRBV18 and TRBJ1-1 gives the whole variable domain NAGVMQNPRHLVRRRGQEARLRCSPMKGHSHVYWYRQLPEEGLKFMVYLQKENIIDESGMPKERFSAEFPKEGPSILRIQQVVRGDSAAYFCASSPPSRGSNTEAFFGQGTRLTVV.

This rearrangement joins TRBV19 to TRBJ2-7; 11 bases line up with TRBD2. CDR1 LNHDA and CDR2 SQIVND come from the germline V gene (reference sequence). The CDR3 loop spans 15 amino acids. Trimming cost V 10 bases and J 2 bases; bases outside gene matches: 10. Here the CDR3 reads CATSGTSGPAYEQYF. The DNA for the CDR3 is TGTGCCACATCCGGGACTAGCGGTCCAGCCTACGAGCAGTACTTC. The variable domain in full, with the rest retrieved from reference TRBV19 and TRBJ2-7, is DGGITQSPKYLFRKEGQNVTLSCEQNLNHDAMYWYRQDPGQGLRLIYYSQIVNDFQKGDIAEGYSVSREKKESFPLTVTSAQKNPTAFYLCATSGTSGPAYEQYFGPGTRLTVT.

The chain joins TRBV11-1 to TRBJ2-5; 7 bases align to TRBD2. After removal of 2 bases from V and 1 base from J, the junction contained 7 bases not matched to a gene. CDR1 is SGHAT, CDR2 FQDESV, per germline (reference sequence). The CDR3 has 16 residues. The CDR3, as DNA: TGTGCCAGCAGCTTATGGCGCGGGGGTAGCCAAGAGACCCAGTACTTC. It yields the protein CASSLWRGGSQETQYF.

V is TRBV18 and J is TRBJ2-1; 9 bases are a match to TRBD1. Germline V lookup: CDR1 KGHSH, CDR2 LQKENI. The CDR3 loop spans 15 amino acids. After removal of 4 bases from V and 6 bases from J, the junction contained 7 bases not matched to a gene. CDR3 DNA: TGTGCCAGCTCACGAGGACAGGGGACGATCAATGAGCAGTTCTTC. Translated: CASSRGQGTINEQFF.

In this sample, this clone turned up many times. The rearrangement links TRBV7-3 to TRBJ2-1, with TRBD2 identical over 8 bases. This CDR3 spans 16 amino acids. J gave up 4 bases and V 2 bases, and 7 bases lay outside the gene matches. The germline V gene has CDR1 SGHTA and CDR2 FQGTGA. CDR3 residues: CASSLGASGHYNEQFF. Written as DNA, the CDR3 is TGTGCCAGCAGCTTAGGGGCTAGCGGGCATTACAATGAGCAGTTCTTC. The full variable domain, completed using reference TRBV7-3 and TRBJ2-1, is GAGVSQTPSNKVTEKGKYVELRCDPISGHTALYWYRQSLGQGPEFLIYFQGTGAADDSGLPNDRFFAVRPEGSVSTLKIQRTERGDSAVYLCASSLGASGHYNEQFFGPGTRLTVL.

This clone is a singleton in its sample. The genes are TRBV3-1 (or the pseudogene TRBV3-2) and TRBJ2-1, with D maybe TRBD2 (6 bases). Deletions cut 4 bases from V and 3 bases from J, with 13 bases between. Per the germline V gene, CDR1 is LGHDT and CDR2 is YNNKEL (reference sequence). This CDR3 has 15 residues. CDR3 nucleotides: TGTGCCAGCAGCCCGTCGGGCGGGAACTACAATGAGCAGTTCTTC. It translates to CASSPSGGNYNEQFF.

V gene TRBV28 combines with J gene TRBJ1-3; 7 bases are shared with TRBD1. Germline V gene lookup returns CDR1 MDHEN and CDR2 SYDVKM. The CDR3 has 14 amino acids. The V gene end was trimmed by 5 bases and the J gene end by 0 bases; junction bases not matched to a gene: 1. The CDR3 region is CASSPGGSGNTIYF. CDR3 sequence (DNA): TGTGCCAGCAGTCCAGGGGGCTCTGGAAACACCATATATTTT.

This chain's CDR3 is CASSYPTGVNTGELFF. In nucleotides, the CDR3 is TGTGCCAGCAGTTACCCGACAGGGGTCAACACCGGGGAGCTGTTTTTT. This rearrangement joins TRBV6-7 to TRBJ2-2, with 8 bases aligning to TRBD1. TRBV6-7 qualifies as an ORF whose function is uncertain. The V segment lost 2 bases and the J segment 2 bases; nucleotides outside the gene matches: 4. This CDR3 is built from 16 residues.

The V gene is TRBV5-4, the J gene TRBJ2-5; TRBD1 matches at 11 bases. The CDR3 has 15 residues. Germline V gene sequence: CDR1 SGHNT, CDR2 YYREEE (reference sequence). Germline trimming cut 4 bases from V and 3 bases from J; bases unmatched to any gene: 5. Here the CDR3 reads CASSRTGQGEETQYF. DNA of the CDR3: TGTGCCAGCAGCAGAACGGGACAGGGGGAAGAGACCCAGTACTTC.

This chain links TRBV19 with TRBJ2-2, with unresolved D. Germline-derived CDR1 and CDR2 are LNHDA and SQIVND (reference sequence). Trimming took off 2 bases at V and 8 bases at J, with 18 bases between the two ends. The length of the CDR3 is 16 residues. CDR3 region: CASSISRPELLGELFF. Written as DNA, the CDR3 is TGTGCCAGTAGTATATCGAGGCCCGAACTACTAGGGGAGCTGTTTTTT.

CDR3 amino acids: CASSDSLYVYAGPTYGELFF. Here the CDR3 DNA reads TGTGCCAGCAGTGACTCGTTATATGTATATGCGGGGCCCACTTACGGGGAGCTGTTTTTT. The chain uses TRBV6-4 and TRBJ2-2; D is perhaps TRBD2 (6 bases). The CDR3 is 20 amino acids. Germline-derived CDR1 and CDR2 are MRHNA and SNTAGT. The ends were cut back, 0 bases at V and 7 bases at J, with 27 bases in the middle.

The V and J genes are TRBV4-1 and TRBJ1-2; 10 bases match TRBD1. Trimming cost V 4 bases and J 0 bases; bases outside gene matches: 8. The germline CDR1 and CDR2 sequences are MGHRA and YSYEKL. CDR3 length: 17 amino acids. Here the CDR3 reads CASSRPRDRGPNYGYTF. For the CDR3, the DNA is TGCGCCAGCAGCCGTCCTCGCGACAGGGGGCCTAACTATGGCTACACCTTC.

The V call is TRBV11-2, the J call TRBJ2-7; no clear D. The V gene's germline CDR1 is SGHAT and CDR2 FQNNGV. The germline V and J ends were trimmed by 3 bases and 0 bases, with 12 bases remaining between them. This CDR3 comprises 15 residues. The CDR3 bases are TGTGCCAGCAGCTTCGGCCACCGGAGCTCCTACGAGCAGTACTTC. Translating gives CASSFGHRSSYEQYF.

The chain combines TRBV19 with TRBJ1-1; perhaps TRBD1 as D (5 bases). Germline V gene data show CDR1 as LNHDA and CDR2 as SQIVND (reference sequence). V lost 6 bases to trimming and J lost 2 bases, with 10 bases between them. This CDR3 contains 13 residues. The CDR3 DNA reads as TGTGCCAGTAGACCTCAGGGCAACACTGAAGCTTTCTTT. It is translated as CASRPQGNTEAFF. The whole variable domain, remainder taken from reference TRBV19 and TRBJ1-1, is DGGITQSPKYLFRKEGQNVTLSCEQNLNHDAMYWYRQDPGQGLRLIYYSQIVNDFQKGDIAEGYSVSREKKESFPLTVTSAQKNPTAFYLCASRPQGNTEAFFGQGTRLTVV.

The V gene is TRBV5-8, the J gene TRBJ2-1; no firm D call. From germline, CDR1 is SGHTS and CDR2 YDEGEE. This CDR3 region has 17 residues. The germline V and J ends were trimmed by 6 bases and 6 bases, with 25 bases remaining between them. CDR3: CASTLVQTPLVINEQFF. The CDR3 nucleotides are TGTGCCAGCACCTTAGTCCAGACACCCCTCGTTATCAATGAGCAGTTCTTC.

This clone is a singleton in its sample. A read error may account for a junction end that differs from germline. This chain links TRBV7-2 with TRBJ2-3; 7 nucleotides align to TRBD2. The germline gives CDR1 SGHTA, CDR2 FQGNSA. The CDR3 loop spans 12 amino acids. CDR3 nucleotide sequence: TGTGCCAGCAGCTTATGGGGGGGTTACCTAGGTTTT. Its translation: CASSLWGGYLGF.

Judged by abundance, this clone is medium-sized. V gene TRBV19 combines with J gene TRBJ1-1; 8 bases line up with TRBD1. CDR1 LNHDA and CDR2 SQIVND come from the germline V gene (reference sequence). The trim removed 7 bases at V and 4 bases at J, leaving 11 bases unmatched. The CDR3 is 15 amino acids. The CDR3 DNA reads TGTGCCAGTATCATGGGGGCAGGGGGCTTCACTGAAGCTTTCTTT. This gives the protein CASIMGAGGFTEAFF.

The chain combines TRBV6-6 with TRBJ2-2, with unresolved D. CDR1 and CDR2 from the germline V gene are MNHNY and SVGAGI (reference sequence). There are 13 residues in the CDR3. V was clipped by 5 bases and J by 5 bases, with 9 bases between them. Here the CDR3 reads CASSRSFTGELFF. CDR3 bases: TGTGCCAGCAGTAGGAGTTTTACCGGGGAGCTGTTTTTT.

The CDR3 nucleotides read TGTGCCAGTAGTCTACAGGGGGCTGTAGGTAATGAAAAACTGTTTTTT. It translates to CASSLQGAVGNEKLFF. The rearrangement uses TRBV19 and TRBJ1-4; 9 nucleotides agree with TRBD1. Germline CDR1 reads LNHDA; CDR2 reads SQIVND (reference sequence). This CDR3 has 16 residues. V lost 5 bases and J lost 4; bases outside the gene matches: 8.